These 14 T cell receptor beta chains came from one sample sequenced in a study of cytomegalovirus exposure and HLA in healthy donors (dated by TCRdb to between 2016 and 2019). To prepare the library, the immunoSEQ multiplex PCR assay was applied. For the multiplex PCR, a mixture combining 60 forward primers for TCR Vbeta segments and 13 reverse primers for TCR Jbeta segments was used. Entries here come from immuneACCESS through TCRdb and include only in-frame sequences with V and J called. Some clones fail to appear in such tables; in the studies checked, an unresolved V gene covers under half of the shortfall, and the cause of the remainder is unknown. The sample table shows approximately 160,000 clones, and approximately 80% are seen once. The top ten hold around 7% of the sample. The sequenced material came from PBMCs. The receptors stem from a man under 40 in good health and CMV-seropositive.

The gene calls are TRBV5-1 and TRBJ2-3, with 10 bases that match TRBD1. Losses at the gene ends were 6 bases for V and 7 bases for J; bases not matched to a gene: 8. The germline gives CDR1 SGHRS, CDR2 YFSETQ. The CDR3 has 14 amino acids. The CDR3 region is CASNPGTGEYTQYF. CDR3 DNA: TGCGCCAGCAACCCCGGGACAGGGGAATATACGCAGTATTTT. The whole variable domain, filled in from reference TRBV5-1 and TRBJ2-3, reads KAGVTQTPRYLIKTRGQQVTLSCSPISGHRSVSWYQQTPGQGLQFLFEYFSETQRNKGNFPGRFSGRQFSNSRSEMNVSTLELGDSALYLCASNPGTGEYTQYFGPGTRLTVL.

The chain uses TRBV2 and TRBJ2-5, with D possibly matching TRBD1 (5 bases). Judging by the DNA end, TRBJ2-7 fits better; the J call may be wrong. Looked up from germline, CDR1 is SNHLY and CDR2 is FYNNEI. The CDR3 spans 12 residues. The CDR3 loop is CASKSDSYEQYF. The DNA of the CDR3 is TGTGCCAGCAAAAGTGACAGCTACGAGCAGTACTTC.

The chain uses TRBV7-9 and TRBJ1-2; D perhaps matches TRBD1 (6 bases). Trimming stripped 5 bases from V and 2 bases from J, with 15 bases between. CDR3 size: 15 residues. From germline, CDR1 is SEHNR and CDR2 FQNEAQ (reference sequence). The CDR3 here is CASSTRPGTNYGYTF. The CDR3 bases are TGTGCCAGCAGCACCCGACCAGGGACAAACTATGGCTACACCTTC.

Here the CDR3 reads CASSGRLAGGADTQYF. CDR3 in DNA: TGCGCCAGCAGCGGCCGACTAGCGGGGGGAGCCGATACGCAGTATTTT. The V call is TRBV4-3, the J call TRBJ2-3, with 13 bases identical to TRBD2. The junction had 8 bases not matched to a gene; V was cut back by 5 bases and J by 6 bases. The CDR3 consists of 16 residues. Germline V lookup: CDR1 LGHNA, CDR2 YSLEER.

This clone was observed a handful of times. The chain joins TRBV27 to TRBJ2-7; D perhaps matches TRBD1 (6 bases). The V end was cut by 4 bases, the J end by 5 bases, with 15 bases between. CDR1 and CDR2 from the germline V gene are MNHEY and SMNVEV (reference sequence). This CDR3 region has 14 residues. CDR3 loop: CASSSSEQGHEQYF. CDR3 nucleotide sequence: TGTGCCAGCAGTTCCTCGGAACAGGGCCACGAGCAGTACTTC.

This chain connects TRBV14 to TRBJ2-3; 7 bases line up with TRBD1. The V gene's germline CDR1 is SGHDN and CDR2 FVKESK. The CDR3 has 14 amino acids. J gave up 3 bases and V 6 bases, and 6 bases lay outside the gene matches. CDR3 protein: CASRGAGGTDTQYF. The CDR3, as DNA: TGTGCCAGCAGGGGGGCAGGGGGAACAGATACGCAGTATTTT.

This clone appeared a single time. The rearrangement uses TRBV4-1 and TRBJ1-2; the match to TRBD1 covers 8 bases. Losses at the gene ends were 4 bases for V and 3 bases for J; bases not matched to a gene: 7. This CDR3 has 15 residues. Germline V gives CDR1 MGHRA, CDR2 YSYEKL. CDR3 amino acids: CASSPGGQGYYGYTF. For the CDR3, the DNA is TGCGCCAGCAGCCCCGGCGGACAGGGCTACTATGGCTACACCTTC.

The J gene is TRBJ2-1, the V gene TRBV5-1; 9 bases are shared with TRBD2. The germline CDR1 and CDR2 sequences are SGHRS and YFSETQ. This CDR3 has 16 amino acids. Trimming removed 0 bases from V and 8 bases from J; junction bases left unmatched: 9. The CDR3 here is CASSLARAGGSHEQFF. CDR3 in DNA: TGCGCCAGCAGCTTGGCTAGAGCGGGAGGTTCCCATGAGCAGTTCTTC.

The chain combines TRBV4-3 with TRBJ2-7; D is perhaps TRBD2 (6 bases). The V end was cut by 0 bases, the J end by 3 bases, with 6 bases between. The CDR3 sequence is 13 residues long. Per the germline V gene, CDR1 is LGHNA and CDR2 is YSLEER. CDR3 residues: CASSQDGGYEQYF. As DNA, the CDR3 is TGCGCCAGCAGCCAAGACGGGGGCTACGAGCAGTACTTC.

The chain recombines TRBV6-5 with TRBJ2-3; TRBD1 matches 7 bases. J gave up 0 bases and V 0 bases, and 3 bases lay outside the gene matches. CDR1 MNHEY and CDR2 SVGAGI come from the germline V gene. The length of the CDR3 is 16 residues. The CDR3 reads CASSYSGQASTDTQYF. The CDR3 DNA reads TGTGCCAGCAGTTACTCTGGACAGGCTAGCACAGATACGCAGTATTTT.

This clone was recorded once. This chain connects TRBV10-3 to TRBJ2-5, with a tentative D call TRBD2 (6 bases). This CDR3 comprises 14 residues. Germline V gene sequence: CDR1 ENHRY, CDR2 SYGVKD. V was trimmed by 0 bases and J by 5 bases, leaving 10 bases between them. CDR3 in DNA: TGTGCCATCAGTGAGTCGACTAGTCGGGAGACCCAGTACTTC. Translated, it gives CAISESTSRETQYF.

The V call is TRBV30, the J call TRBJ1-4; D is undetermined. Deletions cut 5 bases from V and 3 bases from J, with 16 bases between. Germline V gene data show CDR1 as GTSNPN and CDR2 as SVGIG (reference sequence). The CDR3 length is 15 residues. The CDR3 region has the DNA TGTGCCTGGGCCGCGGTAGCTTGGTCTAATGAAAAACTGTTTTTT. It yields the protein CAWAAVAWSNEKLFF. Filled out from reference TRBV30 and TRBJ1-4, the complete variable domain reads SQTIHQWPATLVQPVGSPLSLECTVEGTSNPNLYWYRQAAGRGLQLLFYSVGIGQISSEVPQNLSASRPQDRQFILSSKKLLLSDSGFYLCAWAAVAWSNEKLFFGSGTQLSVL.

The CDR3 region has the DNA TGTGCCAGCAGCTTGGGTCTTCAGACAGGGGGTAAAGAGACCCAGTACTTC. This encodes CASSLGLQTGGKETQYF. The V gene is TRBV5-4, the J gene TRBJ2-5, with TRBD1 matching 9 bases. From germline, CDR1 is SGHNT and CDR2 YYREEE (reference sequence). The trim removed 0 bases at V and 3 bases at J, leaving 9 bases unmatched. CDR3 size: 17 residues. Filled out from reference TRBV5-4 and TRBJ2-5, the complete variable domain reads ETGVTQSPTHLIKTRGQQVTLRCSSQSGHNTVSWYQQALGQGPQFIFQYYREEENGRGNFPPRFSGLQFPNYSSELNVNALELDDSALYLCASSLGLQTGGKETQYFGPGTRLLVL.

This clone has only one observation. The chain employs TRBV19 and TRBJ2-3; D is possibly TRBD1 (6 bases). The V end lost 3 bases, the J end lost 0 bases, and 13 bases lay between the germline ends. Per germline, CDR1 LNHDA and CDR2 SQIVND (reference sequence). This CDR3 is 16 amino acids long. The CDR3 here is CASSMYWTASTDTQYF. CDR3 DNA: TGTGCCAGTAGTATGTATTGGACAGCTAGCACAGATACGCAGTATTTT.